This T cell receptor beta chain was obtained from a study of cytomegalovirus exposure and HLA in healthy donors. Study overall: Within an early data release were around 80 million unique TCRs drawn from HLA-typed donors. Study-wide points: In a later analysis, TCR beta V- and J-gene trimming showed a link to a missense DCLRE1C variant.

This clone was observed a single time. Its antigen remains unidentified. From germline, CDR1 is LNHDA and CDR2 SQIVND (reference sequence). The CDR3 contains 14 residues. Trimming left V 3 bases short and J 1 base short, with 10 bases between. It was with 60 Vbeta and 13 Jbeta primers that the PCR ran. The method was immunoSEQ multiplex PCR; TCRdb's version includes in-frame clones alone and lacks a portion of them. The sample lists 85,000 to 100,000 clones, about 75% occurring once. This clonotype was obtained from a woman in her thirties or forties in good health and CMV-seronegative. The chain combines TRBV19 with TRBJ2-7; maybe TRBD1 (6 bases). Sequencing used PBMCs. The CDR3 loop reads CASSIGQGSYEQYF. The CDR3 bases are TGTGCCAGTAGTATTGGGCAGGGGTCCTACGAGCAGTACTTC.